The present TCR beta chain was sequenced within a study of control samples from healthy donors and cancer patients. The CDR3 runs to 14 residues. CDR1 SEHNR and CDR2 FQNEAQ come from the germline V gene (reference sequence). V shed 1 base and J shed 2 bases, with 7 bases lying between them. Profiling relied on immunoSEQ multiplex PCR, and the TCRdb table lists in-frame clones only, not all of them. The sample contains about 180,000 clones, over 85% of which appear only once. The sequenced sample consisted of blood. The rearrangement uses TRBV7-9 and TRBJ2-3, with D tentatively TRBD1 (5 bases). This TCR was recovered from a man aged 30 to 39 in good health. The CDR3 sequence is CASSLGRDTDTQYF. CDR3 DNA: TGTGCCAGCAGCTTAGGCAGGGACACAGATACGCAGTATTTT. The variable domain in full, with the rest retrieved from reference TRBV7-9 and TRBJ2-3, is DTGVSQNPRHKITKRGQNVTFRCDPISEHNRLYWYRQTLGQGPEFLTYFQNEAQLEKSRLLSDRFSAERPKGSFSTLEIQRTEQGDSAMYLCASSLGRDTDTQYFGPGTRLTVL.